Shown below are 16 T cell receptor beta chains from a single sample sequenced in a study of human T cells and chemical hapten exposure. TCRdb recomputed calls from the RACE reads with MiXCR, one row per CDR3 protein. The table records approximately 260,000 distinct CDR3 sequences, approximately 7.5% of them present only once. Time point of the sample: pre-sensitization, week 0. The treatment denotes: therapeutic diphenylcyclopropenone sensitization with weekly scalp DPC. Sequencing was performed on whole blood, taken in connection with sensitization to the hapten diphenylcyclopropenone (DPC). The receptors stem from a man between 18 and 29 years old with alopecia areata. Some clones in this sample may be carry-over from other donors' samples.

The CDR3 is CASSPGQASTDTQYF. CDR3 nucleotides: TGTGCCAGCAGCCCGGGACAGGCCAGCACAGATACGCAGTATTTT. The chain employs TRBV27 and TRBJ2-3, with 8 bases matching TRBD1. Germline CDR1 MNHEY, CDR2 SMNVEV (reference sequence). V shed 6 bases and J 0 bases; nucleotides not matched to a gene: 5. CDR3 length: 15 amino acids.

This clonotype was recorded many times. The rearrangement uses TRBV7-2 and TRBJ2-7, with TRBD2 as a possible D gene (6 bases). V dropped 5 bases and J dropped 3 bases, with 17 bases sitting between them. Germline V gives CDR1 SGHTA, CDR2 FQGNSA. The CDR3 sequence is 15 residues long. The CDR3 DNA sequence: TGTGCCAGCAGCCTTCCGGACTACACTCACTACGAGCAGTACTTC. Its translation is CASSLPDYTHYEQYF.

The CDR3 bases are TGCGCCAGCAGAGCCCGGGTCCTGGGGCAAGAGACCCAGTACTTC. It translates to CASRARVLGQETQYF. The gene calls are TRBV23-1 and TRBJ2-5; D is unresolved. TRBV23-1 is flagged as an ORF with uncertain function. The germline V and J ends were trimmed by 6 bases and 2 bases, with 16 bases remaining between them. The CDR3 covers 15 residues.

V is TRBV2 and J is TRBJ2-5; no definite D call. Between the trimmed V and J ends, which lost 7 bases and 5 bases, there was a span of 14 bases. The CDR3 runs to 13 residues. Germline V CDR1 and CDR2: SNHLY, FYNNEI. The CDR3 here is CASMDGPAETQYF. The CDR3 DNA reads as TGTGCCAGCATGGACGGGCCGGCGGAGACCCAGTACTTC. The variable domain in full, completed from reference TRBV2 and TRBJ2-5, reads EPEVTQTPSHQVTQMGQEVILRCVPISNHLYFYWYRQILGQKVEFLVSFYNNEISEKSEIFDDQFSVERPDGSNFTLKIRSTKLEDSAMYFCASMDGPAETQYFGPGTRLLVL.

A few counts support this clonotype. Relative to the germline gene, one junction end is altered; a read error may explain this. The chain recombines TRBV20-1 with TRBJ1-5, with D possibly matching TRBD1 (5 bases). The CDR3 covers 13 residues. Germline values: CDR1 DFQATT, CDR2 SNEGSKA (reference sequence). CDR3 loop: CSATGTPKQPQHF. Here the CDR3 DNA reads TGCAGCGCTACTGGGACGCCCAAACAGCCCCAGCATTTT.

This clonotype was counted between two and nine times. The CDR3 DNA is TGCGCCAGCAGCCTAAGGGACAGGGTTCCAGTCGCCGGGGAGCTGTTTTTT. Its protein is CASSLRDRVPVAGELFF. The chain couples TRBV5-1 to TRBJ2-2; 9 bases line up with TRBD1. The germline CDR1 and CDR2 sequences are SGHRS and YFSETQ. This CDR3 has 17 residues. J gave up 6 bases and V 4 bases, and 13 bases lay outside the gene matches.

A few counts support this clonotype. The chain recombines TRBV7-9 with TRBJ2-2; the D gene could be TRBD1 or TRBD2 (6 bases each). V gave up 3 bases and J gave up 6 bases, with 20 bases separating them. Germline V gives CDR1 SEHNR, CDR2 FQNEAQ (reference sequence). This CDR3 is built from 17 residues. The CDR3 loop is CASSFPVRGARSGELFF. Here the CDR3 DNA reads TGTGCCAGCAGCTTCCCTGTGAGGGGGGCGCGATCCGGGGAGCTGTTTTTT. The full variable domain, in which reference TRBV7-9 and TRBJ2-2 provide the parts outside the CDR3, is DTGVSQNPRHKITKRGQNVTFRCDPISEHNRLYWYRQTLGQGPEFLTYFQNEAQLEKSRLLSDRFSAERPKGSFSTLEIQRTEQGDSAMYLCASSFPVRGARSGELFFGEGSRLTVL.

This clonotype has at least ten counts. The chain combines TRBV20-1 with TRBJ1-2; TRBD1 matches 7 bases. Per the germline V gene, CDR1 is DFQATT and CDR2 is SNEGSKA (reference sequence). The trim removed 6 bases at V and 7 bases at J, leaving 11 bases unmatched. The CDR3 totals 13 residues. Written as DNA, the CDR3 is TGCAGTGCCTCGTCGACAGGGTCGCTTGGCTACACCTTC. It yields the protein CSASSTGSLGYTF.

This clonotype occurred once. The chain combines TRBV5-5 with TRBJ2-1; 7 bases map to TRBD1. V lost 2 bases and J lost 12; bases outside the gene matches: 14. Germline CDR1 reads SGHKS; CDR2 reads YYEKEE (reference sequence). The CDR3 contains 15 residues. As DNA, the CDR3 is TGTGCCAGCAGCTTCCAGGGGGTAGTTACTCCTGGGCAGTTCTTC. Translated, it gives CASSFQGVVTPGQFF. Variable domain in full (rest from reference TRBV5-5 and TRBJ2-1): DAGVTQSPTHLIKTRGQQVTLRCSPISGHKSVSWYQQVLGQGPQFIFQYYEKEERGRGNFPDRFSARQFPNYSSELNVNALLLGDSALYLCASSFQGVVTPGQFFGPGTRLTVL.

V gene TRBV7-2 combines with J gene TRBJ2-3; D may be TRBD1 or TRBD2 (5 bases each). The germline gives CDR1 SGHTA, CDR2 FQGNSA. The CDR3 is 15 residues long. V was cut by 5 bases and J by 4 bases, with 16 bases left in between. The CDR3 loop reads CASSRAGLGADTQYF. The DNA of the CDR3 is TGTGCCAGCAGCCGTGCAGGGTTGGGGGCAGATACGCAGTATTTT.

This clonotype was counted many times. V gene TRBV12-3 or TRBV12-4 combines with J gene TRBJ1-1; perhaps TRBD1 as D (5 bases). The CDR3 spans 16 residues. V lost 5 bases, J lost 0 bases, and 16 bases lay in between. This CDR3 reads CASSRDVVLMNTEAFF. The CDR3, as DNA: TGTGCCAGCAGTCGGGACGTCGTGTTAATGAACACTGAAGCTTTCTTT.

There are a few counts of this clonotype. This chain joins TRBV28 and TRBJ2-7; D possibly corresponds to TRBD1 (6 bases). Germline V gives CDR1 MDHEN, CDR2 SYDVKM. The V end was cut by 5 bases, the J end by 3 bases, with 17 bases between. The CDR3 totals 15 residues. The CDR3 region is CASSPTQGLRYEQYF. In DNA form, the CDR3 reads TGTGCCAGCAGTCCGACACAGGGTCTACGCTACGAGCAGTACTTC.

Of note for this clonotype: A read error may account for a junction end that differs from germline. CDR3 residues: CVSSPEGQGYTEAFF. CDR3 DNA sequence: TGCGTCAGCAGCCCGGAGGGACAGGGGTACACTGAAGCTTTCTTT. The chain recombines TRBV5-1 with TRBJ1-1, with TRBD1 identical over 10 bases. CDR1 and CDR2 (germline): SGHRS, YFSETQ. The CDR3 length is 15 residues. Full variable domain (rest looked up from reference TRBV5-1 and TRBJ1-1): KAGVTQTPRYLIKTRGQQVTLSCSPISGHRSVSWYQQTPGQGLQFLFEYFSETQRNKGNFPGRFSGRQFSNSRSEMNVSTLELGDSALYLCVSSPEGQGYTEAFFGQGTRLTVV.

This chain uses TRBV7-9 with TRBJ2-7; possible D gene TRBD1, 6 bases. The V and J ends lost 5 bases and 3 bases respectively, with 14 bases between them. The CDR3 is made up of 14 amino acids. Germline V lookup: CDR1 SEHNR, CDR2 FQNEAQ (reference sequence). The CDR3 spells CASSPRDTYYEQYF. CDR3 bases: TGTGCCAGCAGCCCCCGGGACACTTACTACGAGCAGTACTTC.

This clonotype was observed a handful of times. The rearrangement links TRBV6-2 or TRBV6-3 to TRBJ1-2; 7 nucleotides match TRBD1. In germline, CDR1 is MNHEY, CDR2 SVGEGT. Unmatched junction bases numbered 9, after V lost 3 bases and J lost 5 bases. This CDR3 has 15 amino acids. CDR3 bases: TGTGCCAGCAGTTATGGCGGGACAGCTGTTTATGGCTACACCTTC. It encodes CASSYGGTAVYGYTF.

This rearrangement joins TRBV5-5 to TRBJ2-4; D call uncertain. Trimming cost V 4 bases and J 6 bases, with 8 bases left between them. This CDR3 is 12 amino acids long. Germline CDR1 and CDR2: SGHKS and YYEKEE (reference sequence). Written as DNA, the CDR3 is TGTGCCAGCAGCCTTTATCGAAACATTCAGTACTTC. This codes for CASSLYRNIQYF.